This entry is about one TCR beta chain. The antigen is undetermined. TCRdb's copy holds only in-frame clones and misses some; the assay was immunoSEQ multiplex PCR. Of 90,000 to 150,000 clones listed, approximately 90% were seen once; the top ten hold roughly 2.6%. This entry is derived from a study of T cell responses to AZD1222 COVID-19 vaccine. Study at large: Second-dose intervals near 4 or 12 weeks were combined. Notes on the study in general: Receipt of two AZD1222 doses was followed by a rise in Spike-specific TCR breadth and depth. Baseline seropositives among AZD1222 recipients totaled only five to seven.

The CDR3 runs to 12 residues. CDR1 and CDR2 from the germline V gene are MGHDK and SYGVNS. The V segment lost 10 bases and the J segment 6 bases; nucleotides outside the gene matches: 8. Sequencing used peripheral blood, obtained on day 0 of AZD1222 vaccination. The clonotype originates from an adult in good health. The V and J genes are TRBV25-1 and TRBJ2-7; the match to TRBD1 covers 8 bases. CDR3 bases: TGTGCCACTTTAGACAGGGGAGGCGAGCAGTACTTC. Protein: CATLDRGGEQYF.